This entry lists 10 T cell receptor beta chains sequenced from one sample in a study of CD8 T cells in ankylosing spondylitis. Findings of the study overall: Ankylosing spondylitis blood seemed to carry a telltale TCR beta motif made of under 10 highly homologous variants.

In TCRdb, the 5' RACE reads were re-called with MiXCR into one record per CDR3 protein. The repertoire holds hundreds of thousands of distinct CDR3 sequences, 26% seen once, with 0.89% in the top ten. Their specific antigens are unknown. Source material: blood, either unsorted or a sorted T cell fraction (not recorded which). The receptors were gathered from a male donor with ankylosing spondylitis.

V usage is TRBV19 and J usage is TRBJ2-3; D ambiguous. V lost 5 bases and J 4 bases, leaving 7 bases between the germline ends. Germline CDR1 reads LNHDA; CDR2 reads SQIVND (reference sequence). The CDR3 is 12 residues long. Here the CDR3 DNA reads TGTGCCAGTAGTGTCCGGGCAGATACGCAGTATTTT. Translation: CASSVRADTQYF.

V and J are TRBV20-1 and TRBJ2-1; D remains unclear. With 2 bases removed from V and 7 bases from J, the gap between germline ends came to 15 bases. From germline, CDR1 is DFQATT and CDR2 SNEGSKA (reference sequence). The CDR3 is 14 residues long. CDR3 amino acids: CSARRQTSWNEQFF. In DNA form, the CDR3 reads TGCAGTGCTAGACGGCAGACCTCTTGGAATGAGCAGTTCTTC.

This clonotype turned up a few times. The chain carries TRBV11-3 and TRBJ2-1; D may be TRBD2 (6 bases). V lost 5 bases and J lost 3, with 11 bases in between. Germline assignment: CDR1 SGHNT and CDR2 YENEEA. The CDR3 covers 14 residues. The CDR3 region has the DNA TGTGCCAGCAGCCCGGGGACTTTCTACAATGAGCAGTTCTTC. It yields the protein CASSPGTFYNEQFF. The complete variable domain, with remaining parts taken from reference TRBV11-3 and TRBJ2-1, reads EAGVVQSPRYKIIEKKQPVAFWCNPISGHNTLYWYLQNLGQGPELLIRYENEEAVDDSQLPKDRFSAERLKGVDSTLKIQPAELGDSAVYLCASSPGTFYNEQFFGPGTRLTVL.

V is TRBV20-1 and J is TRBJ2-7; tentatively, D is TRBD2 (6 bases). The V gene's germline CDR1 is DFQATT and CDR2 SNEGSKA (reference sequence). V dropped 6 bases and J dropped 6 bases, with 12 bases sitting between them. The CDR3 length is 11 residues. The CDR3 DNA reads as TGCAGTGCGGGGCGGGGAAGCGAGCAGTACTTC. Translation gives CSAGRGSEQYF.

The V call is TRBV20-1, the J call TRBJ2-5, with 10 bases fitting TRBD1. CDR3 length: 15 residues. Germline CDR1 DFQATT, CDR2 SNEGSKA (reference sequence). The V gene end was trimmed by 3 bases and the J gene end by 5 bases; junction bases not matched to a gene: 9. The CDR3 DNA follows: TGCAGTGCTAGGCGGACAGGGGGAGTAGGGGAGACCCAGTACTTC. It yields the protein CSARRTGGVGETQYF.

The chain recombines TRBV5-1 with TRBJ1-4; D gene ambiguous. V lost 9 bases and J lost 3, with 18 bases in between. The V gene's germline CDR1 is SGHRS and CDR2 YFSETQ. This CDR3 has 15 residues. The CDR3 protein is CATRPQEGSNEKLFF. The DNA for the CDR3 is TGCGCCACCCGGCCGCAGGAGGGCTCTAATGAAAAACTGTTTTTT. Using reference TRBV5-1 and TRBJ1-4 for the parts outside the CDR3, the full variable domain is KAGVTQTPRYLIKTRGQQVTLSCSPISGHRSVSWYQQTPGQGLQFLFEYFSETQRNKGNFPGRFSGRQFSNSRSEMNVSTLELGDSALYLCATRPQEGSNEKLFFGSGTQLSVL.

This clonotype was observed a few times. CDR3 loop: CSAPGQKIYEQYF. Here the CDR3 DNA reads TGCAGTGCCCCGGGACAGAAGATCTACGAGCAGTACTTC. The chain employs TRBV20-1 and TRBJ2-7; 7 nucleotides align to TRBD1. The length of the CDR3 is 13 residues. With V trimmed by 6 bases and J by 3 bases, 8 bases remained unmatched. Germline CDR1 and CDR2: DFQATT and SNEGSKA (reference sequence).

This rearrangement joins TRBV7-9 to TRBJ1-1; D not certain. Trimming removed 5 bases from V and 11 bases from J, with 18 bases in between. Germline V lookup: CDR1 SEHNR, CDR2 FQNEAQ (reference sequence). The CDR3 sequence is 13 residues long. The CDR3 sequence is CASSRGGEDPAFF. The CDR3 region has the DNA TGTGCCAGCAGCCGAGGCGGGGAAGACCCTGCTTTCTTT.

This clonotype was counted between two and nine times. This chain connects TRBV3-1 to TRBJ2-1; D tentatively fits TRBD1 or TRBD2 (5 bases each). V lost 4 bases to trimming and J lost 10 bases, with 8 bases between them. The CDR3 is 11 amino acids. Germline V gives CDR1 LGHDT, CDR2 YNNKEL (reference sequence). CDR3 protein: CASSLGAEQFF. CDR3 in DNA: TGTGCCAGCAGCCTCGGGGCCGAGCAGTTCTTC.

The CDR3 sequence is CSARDRGAGEAFF. CDR3 in DNA: TGCAGTGCTAGAGATCGGGGGGCGGGTGAAGCTTTCTTT. The chain uses TRBV20-1 and TRBJ1-1, with D possibly TRBD1 on 6 matching bases. Trimming left V 0 bases short and J 7 bases short, with 12 bases between. Germline V CDR1 and CDR2: DFQATT, SNEGSKA (reference sequence). The CDR3 contains 13 residues.